This T cell receptor beta chain derives from a study of blood T cell repertoires in COVID-19. Study context: The analysed material was cDNA or gDNA that came from T cells, B-cell-depleted T cells, or PBMCs.

V gave up 1 base and J gave up 4 bases, with 10 bases separating them. Germline CDR1 is SGHNT and CDR2 is YYREEE (reference sequence). The CDR3 contains 14 residues. Using immunoSEQ multiplex PCR, the repertoire was profiled, and TCRdb retains in-frame clones only, with some absent. Altogether roughly 140,000 clones are present, approximately 80% being singletons, with the ten largest covering roughly 8.6%. The material sequenced was peripheral blood. This chain links TRBV5-4 with TRBJ2-3, with D possibly TRBD1 on 5 matching bases. The receptor comes from a woman at least 80 years old in a cohort sampled during active or convalescent COVID-19. The DNA for the CDR3 is TGTGCCAGCAGCTTGCGGCAGGGTGCAGATACGCAGTATTTT. As protein: CASSLRQGADTQYF.